One and the same sample provided the 4 T cell receptor beta chains below, sequenced in a study of T cell responses to AZD1222 COVID-19 vaccine. Clones were read by immunoSEQ multiplex PCR, and TCRdb kept only the in-frame ones, dropping some. This table has around 100,000 clones, less than 95% appearing once. Specimen: peripheral blood, collected on day 0 of AZD1222 vaccination. All receptors derive from an adult in good health.

The CDR3 loop is CASSPWGQGYSNGYTF. CDR3 coding DNA: TGTGCCAGCAGCCCCTGGGGACAGGGTTACTCAAATGGCTACACCTTC. The chain recombines TRBV7-9 with TRBJ1-2, with 9 bases matching TRBD1. CDR1 is SEHNR, CDR2 FQNEAQ, per germline (reference sequence). The CDR3 sequence is 16 residues long. Losses at the gene ends were 5 bases for V and 6 bases for J; bases not matched to a gene: 13.

The chain has TRBV7-9 and TRBJ2-1; a possible D gene is TRBD2 (5 bases). The germline V gene has CDR1 SEHNR and CDR2 FQNEAQ (reference sequence). This CDR3 spans 15 amino acids. Trimming took 5 bases from V and 0 from J, leaving 11 bases between them. The CDR3 spells CASSPRGSSYNEQFF. CDR3 bases: TGTGCCAGCAGCCCCCGGGGTAGCTCCTACAATGAGCAGTTCTTC.

V usage is TRBV5-1 and J usage is TRBJ2-7; 7 positions match TRBD2. V was clipped by 4 bases and J by 3 bases; unmatched bases: 7. Germline loops: CDR1 SGHRS, CDR2 YFSETQ. This CDR3 contains 14 residues. This CDR3 is CASSPRTSVYEQYF. DNA of the CDR3: TGCGCCAGCAGCCCGCGGACTAGTGTCTACGAGCAGTACTTC.

The CDR3 sequence is CASSLVGAPVEQYF. Here the CDR3 DNA reads TGTGCCAGCAGCTTGGTTGGAGCTCCAGTCGAGCAGTACTTC. V usage is TRBV5-5 and J usage is TRBJ2-7; no clear D gene. This CDR3 comprises 14 residues. V shed 0 bases and J shed 6 bases, with 13 bases lying between them. Germline CDR1 reads SGHKS; CDR2 reads YYEKEE (reference sequence). Drawing the rest from reference TRBV5-5 and TRBJ2-7, the complete variable domain is DAGVTQSPTHLIKTRGQQVTLRCSPISGHKSVSWYQQVLGQGPQFIFQYYEKEERGRGNFPDRFSARQFPNYSSELNVNALLLGDSALYLCASSLVGAPVEQYFGPGTRLTVT.